The TCR beta chain under discussion was sequenced for a study of blood T cell repertoires in COVID-19. On the study more broadly: Material from acute and convalescent COVID-19 was sourced from the United States, Italy and Spain. T cells, B-cell-depleted T cells, or PBMCs supplied cDNA or gDNA.

The length of the CDR3 is 16 residues. The ends lost 3 bases at V and 1 base at J; junction bases unmatched: 4. The germline CDR1 and CDR2 sequences are SGHNT and YYREEE (reference sequence). Original processing methods: It was from reference gene primer amplification that nucleated cell counts were estimated. The table came from immunoSEQ multiplex PCR; TCRdb's copy has only in-frame clones and leaves some out. That table is the source of V, J and clone size, and D and trimming were worked out from the DNA. The sample contains around 160,000 clones, roughly four fifths of which appear only once. This receptor was obtained from a man in his 60s with active or convalescent COVID-19. The chain employs TRBV5-4 and TRBJ2-5, with 12 bases identical to TRBD2. Sequenced input: peripheral blood. As DNA, the CDR3 is TGTGCCAGCAGCTCCGGGACTAGCGGGCGCCAAGAGACCCAGTACTTC. This encodes CASSSGTSGRQETQYF.